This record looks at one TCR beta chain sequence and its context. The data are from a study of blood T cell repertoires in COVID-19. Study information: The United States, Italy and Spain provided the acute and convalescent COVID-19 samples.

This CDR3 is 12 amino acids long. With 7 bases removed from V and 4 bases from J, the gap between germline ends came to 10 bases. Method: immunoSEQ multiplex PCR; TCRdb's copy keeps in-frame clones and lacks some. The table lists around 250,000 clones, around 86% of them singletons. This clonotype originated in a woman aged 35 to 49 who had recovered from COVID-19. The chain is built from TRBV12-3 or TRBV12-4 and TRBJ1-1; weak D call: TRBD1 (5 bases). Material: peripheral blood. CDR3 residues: CASTRGTTEAFF. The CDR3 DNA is TGTGCCAGCACCCGGGGGACCACTGAAGCTTTCTTT.